Detailed here is one TCR beta chain. Generated by immunoSEQ multiplex PCR, the TCRdb table keeps only in-frame clones and is missing some. Of hundreds of thousands of clones detected, 86% appear once; the ten largest clones hold about 7%. This specimen comes from a study of blood T cell repertoires in COVID-19. Study-wide background: T cells, B-cell-depleted T cells, or PBMCs provided the cDNA or gDNA that served as material.

Unmatched junction bases numbered 3, after V lost 5 bases and J lost 4 bases. The CDR3 contains 14 residues. Germline V gene data show CDR1 as MNHEY and CDR2 as SVGAGI. The TCR originated in a woman in her sixties with COVID-19, enrolled during active disease. The source material was peripheral blood. V is TRBV6-5 and J is TRBJ1-3; TRBD1 matches 9 bases. CDR3 in DNA: TGTGCCAGCAGTCGGGACAGGGTGGGAAACACCATATATTTT. Residues: CASSRDRVGNTIYF.